The sequence of this T cell receptor (beta chain) was determined in a study of response to subunit inactivated influenza vaccine. This clonotype has ten or more counts. TCRdb analysed the RT-PCR reads with MiXCR anew, one entry per CDR3 protein. The repertoire holds hundreds of thousands of distinct CDR3 sequences, with approximately 12% as singletons. The source is a man between 50 and 59 years old who received an inactivated influenza vaccine. This specimen was PBMCs from blood, taken on the day of vaccination.

This chain's CDR3 is CATSTTNTYRGGTQFF. The CDR3 DNA is TGTGCCACCAGCACGACAAATACCTACAGGGGGGGAACGCAGTTCTTC. This chain connects TRBV15 to TRBJ2-1, with a possible D match to TRBD1 (8 bases). The CDR3 extends over 16 amino acids. Trimming removed 4 bases from V and 12 bases from J, with 25 bases in between. Germline CDR1 and CDR2: LNHNV and YYDKDF (reference sequence). Looking up the rest from reference TRBV15 and TRBJ2-1 gives the full variable domain: DAMVIQNPRYQVTQFGKPVTLSCSQTLNHNVMYWYQQKSSQAPKLLFHYYDKDFNNEADTPDNFQSRRPNTSFCFLDIRSPGLGDTAMYLCATSTTNTYRGGTQFFGPGTRLTVL.